The rows below give T cell receptor beta chains drawn from one sample of a study of blood T cells in healthy people across ages. TCRdb re-called the 5' RACE reads through MiXCR, storing one row per CDR3 protein. The table has hundreds of thousands of distinct CDR3 sequences, over 40% seen once. Sequencing was done on a sample of blood. Every receptor here comes from a woman older than 75 in good health. Both conserved end residues are part of each CDR3. Fields, in order: V gene, J gene, clone size, D gene, CDR3 protein, CDR3 DNA. A D gene is named only where the DNA matches it firmly. The listing skips clone size in some rows; elsewhere it reads once, few, many or a size class.

v_gene: TRBV7-9
j_gene: TRBJ2-1
abundance: .
d_gene: TRBD1
CDR3aa: CASSSEGAGPQNNEQFF
CDR3nt: TGTGCCAGCAGCTCCGAGGGGGCAGGGCCACAAAACAATGAGCAGTTCTTC

v_gene: TRBV18
j_gene: TRBJ2-7
abundance: many
d_gene: TRBD1
CDR3aa: CASSVGTAKREQYF
CDR3nt: TGTGCCAGCTCAGTCGGGACAGCGAAACGCGAGCAGTACTTC

v_gene: TRBV28
j_gene: TRBJ2-4
abundance: .
d_gene: TRBD2
CDR3aa: CASIDAGGSNIQYF
CDR3nt: TGTGCCAGCATTGACGCGGGGGGGAGTAACATTCAGTACTTC

v_gene: TRBV5-6
j_gene: TRBJ1-6
abundance: .
d_gene: .
CDR3aa: CASSLEGSGNSPLHF
CDR3nt: TGTGCCAGCAGCTTGGAAGGTTCAGGGAATTCACCCCTCCACTTT

v_gene: TRBV20-1
j_gene: TRBJ2-5
abundance: many
d_gene: TRBD2
CDR3aa: CSARDPAGVQETQYF
CDR3nt: TGCAGTGCTAGAGATCCAGCGGGGGTCCAAGAGACCCAGTACTTC

v_gene: TRBV20-1
j_gene: TRBJ2-5
abundance: .
d_gene: .
CDR3aa: CSAREMQTQPRNEQYF
CDR3nt: TGCAGTGCTAGAGAGATGCAAACTCAACCCCGCAATGAGCAGTACTTC

v_gene: TRBV12-5
j_gene: TRBJ2-1
abundance: .
d_gene: .
CDR3aa: CASGLVRAGTPYNEQFF
CDR3nt: TGTGCTAGTGGTTTGGTACGGGCCGGGACGCCATACAATGAGCAGTTCTTC

v_gene: TRBV20-1
j_gene: TRBJ2-5
abundance: many
d_gene: TRBD2
CDR3aa: CSATLGLAGGPETQYF
CDR3nt: TGCAGTGCAACCCTGGGACTAGCGGGAGGGCCAGAGACCCAGTACTTC

v_gene: TRBV12-3/TRBV12-4
j_gene: TRBJ2-1
abundance: .
d_gene: .
CDR3aa: CASSPEWQYNEQFF
CDR3nt: TGTGCCAGCAGTCCAGAGTGGCAGTACAATGAGCAGTTCTTC

v_gene: TRBV15
j_gene: TRBJ2-5
abundance: .
d_gene: TRBD2
CDR3aa: CATSLGLAGKRSETQYF
CDR3nt: TGTGCCACCAGCCTAGGACTAGCGGGGAAGAGGTCGGAGACCCAGTACTTC

v_gene: TRBV29-1
j_gene: TRBJ2-1
abundance: .
d_gene: TRBD1
CDR3aa: CSVRGQGKQEQFF
CDR3nt: TGCAGCGTTAGGGGACAGGGGAAGCAAGAGCAGTTCTTC

v_gene: TRBV4-3
j_gene: TRBJ2-7
abundance: .
d_gene: TRBD2
CDR3aa: CASSQGGSGNEQYF
CDR3nt: TGCGCCAGCAGCCAAGGCGGGAGCGGGAACGAGCAGTACTTC

v_gene: TRBV6-1
j_gene: TRBJ2-7
abundance: .
d_gene: TRBD1
CDR3aa: CASRDRVWDEQYF
CDR3nt: TGTGCCAGCAGAGACAGGGTATGGGACGAGCAGTACTTC

v_gene: TRBV12-3/TRBV12-4
j_gene: TRBJ2-2
abundance: .
d_gene: .
CDR3aa: CASSFHGGRAIGELFF
CDR3nt: TGTGCCAGCAGTTTTCACGGCGGGCGGGCGATCGGGGAGCTGTTTTTT

v_gene: TRBV10-2
j_gene: TRBJ2-1
abundance: .
d_gene: .
CDR3aa: CASSEKQAWEEQFF
CDR3nt: TGCGCCAGCAGTGAAAAGCAGGCCTGGGAGGAGCAGTTCTTC

v_gene: TRBV7-9
j_gene: TRBJ1-2
abundance: .
d_gene: .
CDR3aa: CASSFLLRGGHYGYTF
CDR3nt: TGTGCCAGCAGCTTCTTATTACGGGGGGGCCACTATGGCTACACCTTC

v_gene: TRBV25-1
j_gene: TRBJ2-1
abundance: many
d_gene: TRBD2
CDR3aa: CASSAAGYNEQFF
CDR3nt: TGTGCCAGCAGTGCAGCGGGGTACAATGAGCAGTTCTTC

v_gene: TRBV28
j_gene: TRBJ2-5
abundance: many
d_gene: TRBD1
CDR3aa: CASSTDRGSETQYF
CDR3nt: TGTGCCAGCAGTACGGACAGGGGAAGTGAGACCCAGTACTTC

v_gene: TRBV27
j_gene: TRBJ1-1
abundance: few
d_gene: .
CDR3aa: CASSSSQGYTEAFF
CDR3nt: TGTGCCAGCAGTTCATCCCAGGGCTACACTGAAGCTTTCTTT

v_gene: TRBV2
j_gene: TRBJ1-2
abundance: once
d_gene: .
CDR3aa: CASSVRERGGGYTF
CDR3nt: TGTGCCAGCAGTGTCAGGGAGAGGGGTGGTGGCTACACCTTC

v_gene: TRBV27
j_gene: TRBJ2-7
abundance: .
d_gene: .
CDR3aa: CASGVQGPYEQYF
CDR3nt: TGTGCCAGCGGGGTACAGGGTCCCTACGAGCAGTACTTC

v_gene: TRBV20-1
j_gene: TRBJ2-7
abundance: .
d_gene: .
CDR3aa: CSALPGHLSYEQYF
CDR3nt: TGCAGTGCTCTCCCGGGACATCTCTCCTACGAGCAGTACTTC

v_gene: TRBV28
j_gene: TRBJ2-1
abundance: many
d_gene: .
CDR3aa: CASSLQGWGDEQFF
CDR3nt: TGTGCCAGCAGTCTCCAGGGCTGGGGTGATGAGCAGTTCTTC

v_gene: TRBV5-1
j_gene: TRBJ2-1
abundance: .
d_gene: TRBD2
CDR3aa: CASKREGYNEQFF
CDR3nt: TGCGCCAGCAAACGGGAGGGCTACAATGAGCAGTTCTTC

v_gene: TRBV4-1
j_gene: TRBJ2-7
abundance: many
d_gene: TRBD2
CDR3aa: CASSQMHVPGLAVAYEQYF
CDR3nt: TGCGCCAGCAGCCAGATGCACGTGCCGGGACTAGCGGTCGCCTACGAGCAGTACTTC

v_gene: TRBV27
j_gene: TRBJ2-1
abundance: .
d_gene: .
CDR3aa: CASRARRSQSNEQFF
CDR3nt: TGTGCCAGCAGAGCCCGTAGGAGCCAGTCCAATGAGCAGTTCTTC

v_gene: TRBV30
j_gene: TRBJ2-3
abundance: many
d_gene: .
CDR3aa: CAWSVLLNTDTQYF
CDR3nt: TGTGCCTGGAGTGTACTTCTAAACACAGATACGCAGTATTTT

v_gene: TRBV20-1
j_gene: TRBJ2-2
abundance: .
d_gene: .
CDR3aa: CSARLGIGTGELFF
CDR3nt: TGCAGTGCTAGACTTGGGATTGGGACCGGGGAGCTGTTTTTT

v_gene: TRBV7-2
j_gene: TRBJ2-3
abundance: .
d_gene: TRBD2
CDR3aa: CATSLGGSWSTDTQYF
CDR3nt: TGTGCCACCAGTCTTGGCGGGAGCTGGAGCACAGATACGCAGTATTTT

v_gene: TRBV5-1
j_gene: TRBJ1-1
abundance: .
d_gene: TRBD1
CDR3aa: CASSLGTGGRAAFF
CDR3nt: TGCGCCAGCAGCTTGGGGACAGGGGGTCGAGCAGCTTTCTTT

v_gene: TRBV2
j_gene: TRBJ1-2
abundance: .
d_gene: .
CDR3aa: CASSVGGRKNNYGYTF
CDR3nt: TGTGCCAGCAGCGTAGGCGGCAGGAAGAATAACTATGGCTACACCTTC

v_gene: TRBV20-1
j_gene: TRBJ2-1
abundance: .
d_gene: .
CDR3aa: CSAKAPGARLDGQFF
CDR3nt: TGCAGTGCTAAGGCTCCGGGGGCCAGGCTGGACGGGCAGTTCTTC

v_gene: TRBV20-1
j_gene: TRBJ2-2
abundance: .
d_gene: TRBD2
CDR3aa: CSARSPGASGGDRELFF
CDR3nt: TGCAGTGCTAGATCGCCCGGGGCTAGCGGGGGTGACCGGGAGCTGTTTTTT

v_gene: TRBV20-1
j_gene: TRBJ1-5
abundance: few
d_gene: .
CDR3aa: CSANPQQGYQPQHF
CDR3nt: TGCAGTGCTAACCCGCAACAGGGATATCAGCCCCAGCATTTT

v_gene: TRBV6-2/TRBV6-3
j_gene: TRBJ2-1
abundance: once
d_gene: TRBD1
CDR3aa: CASSYSTGAGNEQFF
CDR3nt: TGTGCCAGCAGTTACTCGACAGGGGCCGGCAATGAGCAGTTCTTC

v_gene: TRBV28
j_gene: TRBJ2-5
abundance: many
d_gene: TRBD2
CDR3aa: CASSLRGVTQYF
CDR3nt: TGTGCCAGCAGTTTACGGGGGGTTACCCAGTACTTC

v_gene: TRBV15
j_gene: TRBJ2-2
abundance: .
d_gene: .
CDR3aa: CATSRDPGQYFTGELFF
CDR3nt: TGTGCCACCAGCAGAGATCCCGGACAGTATTTCACCGGGGAGCTGTTTTTT

v_gene: TRBV28
j_gene: TRBJ2-7
abundance: .
d_gene: TRBD2
CDR3aa: CASSSAGGLYEQYF
CDR3nt: TGTGCCAGCAGTTCAGCGGGAGGGTTATACGAGCAGTACTTC

v_gene: TRBV10-3
j_gene: TRBJ2-7
abundance: few
d_gene: TRBD2
CDR3aa: CAISESASGGRFGYEQYF
CDR3nt: TGTGCCATCAGTGAGTCGGCTAGCGGGGGGCGTTTCGGATACGAGCAGTACTTC

v_gene: TRBV20-1
j_gene: TRBJ2-5
abundance: many
d_gene: .
CDR3aa: CSAMPHHQETQYF
CDR3nt: TGCAGTGCCATGCCCCACCATCAAGAGACCCAGTACTTC

v_gene: TRBV5-1
j_gene: TRBJ1-1
abundance: .
d_gene: TRBD1
CDR3aa: CASSDDRGTEAFF
CDR3nt: TGCGCCAGCAGCGACGACAGGGGCACTGAAGCTTTCTTT

v_gene: TRBV20-1
j_gene: TRBJ2-3
abundance: .
d_gene: .
CDR3aa: CSARDNDRGTDTQYF
CDR3nt: TGCAGTGCTAGAGACAACGACCGCGGCACAGATACGCAGTATTTT

v_gene: TRBV11-1
j_gene: TRBJ1-1
abundance: .
d_gene: TRBD1
CDR3aa: CASHRGENTEAFF
CDR3nt: TGTGCCAGCCACAGGGGAGAGAACACTGAAGCTTTCTTT

v_gene: TRBV27
j_gene: TRBJ2-7
abundance: .
d_gene: TRBD2
CDR3aa: CASSFVKNGGRYEQYF
CDR3nt: TGTGCCAGCAGTTTTGTAAAGAATGGCGGGAGGTACGAGCAGTACTTC

v_gene: TRBV5-1
j_gene: TRBJ2-7
abundance: .
d_gene: .
CDR3aa: CASSLVRVGESEQYF
CDR3nt: TGCGCCAGCAGCTTGGTACGAGTGGGGGAATCCGAGCAGTACTTC